A single sample gave rise to the 3 T cell receptor beta chains below, sequenced in a study of OX40 agonist ivuxolimab in advanced cancers. TCRdb's copy holds only in-frame clones and misses some; the assay was immunoSEQ multiplex PCR. This table holds about 58,000 clones, around 90% found once. The material sequenced was CD4+ or CD8+ T cells sorted from blood, taken in a trial of the OX40 agonist ivuxolimab. These TCRs come from an adult with an advanced solid tumor such as melanoma, head and neck, liver or kidney cancer.

The chain carries TRBV7-8 and TRBJ1-4, with D maybe TRBD1 (6 bases). The V gene's germline CDR1 is SGHVS and CDR2 FQNEAQ. Trimming left V 1 base short and J 2 bases short, with 14 bases between. This CDR3 comprises 17 residues. The CDR3 protein is CASSLGTGSHTNEKLFF. The CDR3 coding sequence is TGTGCCAGCAGCTTAGGTACAGGGAGTCACACTAATGAAAAACTGTTTTTT. The whole variable domain, remainder taken from reference TRBV7-8 and TRBJ1-4, is GAGVSQSPRYKVAKRGQDVALRCDPISGHVSLFWYQQALGQGPEFLTYFQNEAQLDKSGLPSDRFFAERPEGSVSTLKIQRTQQEDSAVYLCASSLGTGSHTNEKLFFGSGTQLSVL.

This chain connects TRBV20-1 to TRBJ2-1; no reliable D call. Germline CDR1 reads DFQATT; CDR2 reads SNEGSKA (reference sequence). This CDR3 region has 11 residues. V was clipped by 2 bases and J by 4 bases, with 3 bases between them. This chain's CDR3 is CSARMYNEQFF. The CDR3, as DNA: TGCAGTGCTAGAATGTACAATGAGCAGTTCTTC.

The chain couples TRBV6-6 to TRBJ1-5, with 9 bases identical to TRBD1. The CDR3 sequence is 15 residues long. Germline assignment: CDR1 MNHNY and CDR2 SVGAGI (reference sequence). V shed 5 bases, J shed 0 bases, and the junction held 2 bases outside the gene matches. The CDR3 sequence: CASSRTGDSNQPQHF. As DNA, the CDR3 is TGTGCCAGCAGTCGGACAGGGGATAGCAATCAGCCCCAGCATTTT.